A selection of T cell receptor beta chains follows, all from one sample in a study of low-dose radiotherapy and immunotherapy resistance in tumors. TCRdb reprocessed the reads via MiXCR and lists one record per CDR3 protein. This table holds under 90,000 distinct CDR3 sequences, 18% found once. The source material was PBMCs, sampled before treatment. These receptors were collected from a male donor with prostate cancer. The CDR3 runs from the conserved cysteine through the conserved F or W. A D gene is named only where the DNA matches it firmly. Size values are once, few and many counts, or a class for expanded clones, and some rows have none.

V gene	J gene	clone size	D gene	CDR3 DNA	CDR3 protein
TRBV14	TRBJ2-2	many	-	TGTGCCAGCAGCCAAGGAATCACAGCAGAAAACACCGGGGAGCTGTTTTTT	CASSQGITAENTGELFF
TRBV11-2	TRBJ2-3	many	-	TGTGCCAGCAGCTTTGAGGGTCTTACAGATACGCAGTATTTT	CASSFEGLTDTQYF
TRBV5-1	TRBJ2-3	few	-	TGCGCCAGCAGCCGGGGGCTAGCGGAACGCACAGATACGCAGTATTTT	CASSRGLAERTDTQYF
TRBV12-3/TRBV12-4	TRBJ2-7	many	TRBD2	TGTGCCAGCACTCATTCCAGGGAGGGCAGAGTATACGAGCAGTACTTC	CASTHSREGRVYEQYF
TRBV2	TRBJ2-6	-	-	TGTGCCAGCAGCTTAAGGGGCTCTGGGGCCAACGTCCCGACTTTC	CASSLRGSGANVPTF
TRBV14	TRBJ1-6	many	-	TGTGCCAGCAGCCAGCCAGGGTTTCGGGGCAAGGCAGATTCACCCCTCCACTTT	CASSQPGFRGKADSPLHF
TRBV15	TRBJ1-6	-	-	TGTGCCACCAGCAGAGATCCAAGGAATTCCTATAATTCACCCCTCCACTTT	CATSRDPRNSYNSPLHF
TRBV5-1	TRBJ1-1	many	-	TGCGCCAGCAGCCAACCCGCCGGGGGTGAAGCTTTCTTT	CASSQPAGGEAFF
TRBV25-1	TRBJ1-5	many	TRBD1	TGTGCCAGCGGTGGGGACAGGGGCCAAGATCAGCCCCAGCATTTT	CASGGDRGQDQPQHF
TRBV21-1	TRBJ1-5	few	-	TGTGCCAGCAGCAAAGATGGGCGGGAGGGGCCTCAGCCCCAGCATTTT	CASSKDGREGPQPQHF
TRBV25-1	TRBJ2-1	-	-	TGTGCCAGCAGTGAGAGGGTAGAGCAGTTCTTC	CASSERVEQFF
TRBV6-1	TRBJ2-5	many	-	TGTGCCAGCAGCCCAGTAGGGTCCCAAGAGACCCAGTACTTC	CASSPVGSQETQYF
TRBV29-1	TRBJ2-1	many	-	TGCAGCGTTTTAGGGGGTTCCTACAATGAGCAGTTCTTC	CSVLGGSYNEQFF
TRBV6-2/TRBV6-3	TRBJ1-6	many	-	TGTGCCAGCAGTGGGGGGGGAAGTGATAATTCACCCCTCCACTTT	CASSGGGSDNSPLHF
TRBV19	TRBJ1-5	many	-	TGTGCCAGTAGTATAGTGGCCTCTAGGCCTCGGCCCCAGCATTTT	CASSIVASRPRPQHF
TRBV30	TRBJ2-1	many	TRBD1	TGTGCCTGGAGTGTTAAGGACAGGGTATATGAGCAGTTCTTC	CAWSVKDRVYEQFF
TRBV10-1	TRBJ2-2	-	TRBD1	TGCGCCAGCAGTGAAACAGGGGACACCGGGGAGCTGTTTTTT	CASSETGDTGELFF
TRBV7-9	TRBJ1-1	-	-	TGTGCCAGCAGCTTAGGACGGACTATGAACACTGAAGCTTTCTTT	CASSLGRTMNTEAFF
TRBV6-1	TRBJ1-1	few	-	TGTGCCAGCAGTTACTCGATCTGGGCAGGGGAGGGCACTGAAGCTTTCTTT	CASSYSIWAGEGTEAFF
TRBV7-2	TRBJ2-5	many	-	TGTGCCAGCACCCGAAACACCGGAGAGACCCAGTACTTC	CASTRNTGETQYF
TRBV18	TRBJ1-4	many	TRBD1	TGTGCCAGCTCAACGTATGGGACAGCCCTCAATGAAAAACTGTTTTTT	CASSTYGTALNEKLFF
TRBV9	TRBJ2-2	many	-	TGTGCCAGCACCCCGATGGGGGCGGGGGTAGGGGAGCTGTTTTTT	CASTPMGAGVGELFF
TRBV9	TRBJ2-3	many	-	TGTGCCAGCAGCGTAGGCAGGGAAGATACGCAGTATTTT	CASSVGREDTQYF
TRBV11-2	TRBJ2-2	many	-	TGTGCCAGCAGACCTTACGGGACCAGAACCGGGGAGCTGTTTTTT	CASRPYGTRTGELFF
TRBV25-1	TRBJ1-1	many	-	TGTGCCAGCAGTGACTCTGAAGCTTTCTTT	CASSDSEAFF
TRBV20-1	TRBJ2-5	-	TRBD2	TGCAGTGCTAGAGATACTAGCGGGGGAGAGACCCAGTACTTC	CSARDTSGGETQYF
TRBV7-8	TRBJ1-1	-	-	TGTGCCGGGAAAGACAGACTGAACACTGAAGCTTTCTTT	CAGKDRLNTEAFF
TRBV5-4	TRBJ1-1	few	-	TGTGCCAGCAGACGGGAGGTTGGTGACACTGAAGCTTTCTTT	CASRREVGDTEAFF
TRBV9	TRBJ2-1	many	TRBD1	TGTGCCAGCAGCGTAGGGGGACAGAACAATGAGCAGTTCTTC	CASSVGGQNNEQFF
TRBV14	TRBJ2-1	many	TRBD2	TGTGCCAGCAGCCCCGCGGGGACTAGCTTCTATGAGCAGTTCTTC	CASSPAGTSFYEQFF
TRBV6-5	TRBJ2-7	many	TRBD1	TGTGCCAGCAGTTACGGCAGGGGGCCGGGGTACGAGCAGTACTTC	CASSYGRGPGYEQYF
TRBV5-1	TRBJ1-5	many	TRBD1	TGCGCCAGCAGCCGGGACAGCAGTCAGCCCCAGCATTTT	CASSRDSSQPQHF
TRBV7-2	TRBJ2-1	many	TRBD2	TGTGCCAGCAGAACCGGGACTAGTCTCAATGAGCAGTTCTTC	CASRTGTSLNEQFF
TRBV20-1	TRBJ1-5	many	-	TGCAGTGCGGCCGGGGGCACCAATCAGCCCCAGCATTTT	CSAAGGTNQPQHF
TRBV24-1	TRBJ1-3	many	-	TGTGCCACCAGTGATTCCCAACCCTCTGGAAACACCATATATTTT	CATSDSQPSGNTIYF
TRBV7-2	TRBJ2-1	many	-	TGTGCCAGCAGCTTAGTGAGTCGAGCCAACTCCTACAATGAGCAGTTCTTC	CASSLVSRANSYNEQFF
TRBV26	TRBJ2-2	-	-	TGTGCCAGCAGTCCCAGGGGAACCGGGGAGCTGTTTTTT	CASSPRGTGELFF
TRBV30	TRBJ2-4	many	TRBD2	TGTGCCTGGAGCGGGACTAGCGGGAAAAACATTCAGTACTTC	CAWSGTSGKNIQYF
TRBV19	TRBJ2-5	many	TRBD1	TGTGCCAGTGGGATCCCAGGGGGCGAGACCCAGTACTTC	CASGIPGGETQYF
TRBV13	TRBJ2-1	few	-	TGTGCCAGCAGCTTAACCGGGGGCCAATACAATGAGCAGTTCTTC	CASSLTGGQYNEQFF
TRBV6-1	TRBJ2-7	many	-	TGTGCCAGCAGTGAAACAGGGAGCTCCTACGAGCAGTACTTC	CASSETGSSYEQYF
TRBV28	TRBJ1-2	many	TRBD1	TGTGCCAGCCGGGGGACAGAAGTTAACTATGGCTACACCTTC	CASRGTEVNYGYTF
TRBV23-1	TRBJ2-3	many	-	TGCGCCAGCAACCGACGGCTCACAACGCAGTATTTT	CASNRRLTTQYF
TRBV12-3/TRBV12-4	TRBJ1-2	-	TRBD1	TGTGCCAGCAGTCTCACGGCCGCCGGGACAGCCTATGGCTACACCTTC	CASSLTAAGTAYGYTF
TRBV20-1	TRBJ2-3	many	-	TGCAGTGCTGGCGTCGGGGGCTCAGATACGCAGTATTTT	CSAGVGGSDTQYF
TRBV7-9	TRBJ2-2	many	TRBD2	TGTGCCAGCAGCGCCTCTAGCGGGGGGCCCGGGGAGCTGTTTTTT	CASSASSGGPGELFF
TRBV12-3/TRBV12-4	TRBJ1-1	many	TRBD1	TGTGCCAGCAGTCTAACGGACAGGGGTGGAACTGAAGCTTTCTTT	CASSLTDRGGTEAFF
TRBV20-1	TRBJ2-3	many	TRBD1	TGCAGTGCTAGAGATATTTGGCAGGGGGTCACAGATACGCAGTATTTT	CSARDIWQGVTDTQYF
TRBV11-2	TRBJ2-1	many	TRBD2	TGTGCCAGCAGCACCCGACTAGCGGGGTCGGATGAGCAGTTCTTC	CASSTRLAGSDEQFF
TRBV6-5	TRBJ2-5	many	-	TGTGCCAGCAGTCCTCTCGAAGGCACCCGAGAGACCCAGTACTTC	CASSPLEGTRETQYF
TRBV7-8	TRBJ2-6	many	-	TGTGCCAGCAGCTTATGGGGTGGGGCCAACGTCCTGACTTTC	CASSLWGGANVLTF
TRBV11-1	TRBJ1-5	-	-	TGTGCCAGCAGCCTGGGGTTGAATCAGCCCCAGCATTTT	CASSLGLNQPQHF
TRBV14	TRBJ2-2	few	TRBD1	TGTGCCAGCAGCTCTTACTTGGGACAGGGAGACACCGGGGAGCTGTTTTTT	CASSSYLGQGDTGELFF
TRBV7-9	TRBJ2-1	many	-	TGTGCCAGCAGCTTATTACAGGGCTACAATGAGCAGTTCTTC	CASSLLQGYNEQFF
TRBV2	TRBJ2-7	many	-	TGTGCCAGCACCCCGTTGGATGACGAGCAGTACTTC	CASTPLDDEQYF
TRBV6-4	TRBJ2-2	many	-	TGTGCCAGCAGTGCAGGGGGGTCCACCGGGGAGCTGTTTTTT	CASSAGGSTGELFF
TRBV19	TRBJ2-5	many	-	TGTGCCAGTAGTATAGACAGATCCCAAGAGACCCAGTACTTC	CASSIDRSQETQYF